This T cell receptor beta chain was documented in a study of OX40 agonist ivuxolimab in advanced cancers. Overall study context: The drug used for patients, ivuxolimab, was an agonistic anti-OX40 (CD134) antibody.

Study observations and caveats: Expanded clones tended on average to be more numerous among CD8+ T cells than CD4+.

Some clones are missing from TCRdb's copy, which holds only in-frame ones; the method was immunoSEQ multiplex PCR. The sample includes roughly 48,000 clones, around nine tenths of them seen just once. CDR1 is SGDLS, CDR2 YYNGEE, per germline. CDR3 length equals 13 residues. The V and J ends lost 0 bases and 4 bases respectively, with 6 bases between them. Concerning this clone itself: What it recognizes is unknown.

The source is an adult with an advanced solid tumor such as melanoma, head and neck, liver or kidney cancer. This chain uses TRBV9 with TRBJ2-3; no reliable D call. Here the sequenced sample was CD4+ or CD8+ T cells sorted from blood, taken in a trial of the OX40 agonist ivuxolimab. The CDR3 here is CASSVEDADTQYF. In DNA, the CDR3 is TGTGCCAGCAGCGTAGAGGATGCAGATACGCAGTATTTT.